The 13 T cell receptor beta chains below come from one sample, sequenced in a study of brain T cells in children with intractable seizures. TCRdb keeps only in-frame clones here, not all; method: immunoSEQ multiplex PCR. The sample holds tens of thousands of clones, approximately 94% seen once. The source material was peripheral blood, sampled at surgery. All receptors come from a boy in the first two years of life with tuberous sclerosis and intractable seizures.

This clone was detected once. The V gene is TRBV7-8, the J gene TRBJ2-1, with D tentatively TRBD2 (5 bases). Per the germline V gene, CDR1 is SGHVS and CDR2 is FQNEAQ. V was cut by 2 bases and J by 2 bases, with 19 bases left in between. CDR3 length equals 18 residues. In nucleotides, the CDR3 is TGTGCCAGCAGCTTAAAGACGCGAGCGGACCCACCCTACAATGAGCAGTTCTTC. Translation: CASSLKTRADPPYNEQFF.

The CDR3 DNA follows: TGTGCCAGCAGCTTAGGAGGATGGAGCACAGATACGCAGTATTTT. Translation gives CASSLGGWSTDTQYF. The rearrangement joins TRBV11-3 to TRBJ2-3; no reliable D call. This CDR3 region has 15 residues. V gave up 1 base and J gave up 0 bases, with 8 bases separating them. In germline, CDR1 is SGHNT, CDR2 YENEEA.

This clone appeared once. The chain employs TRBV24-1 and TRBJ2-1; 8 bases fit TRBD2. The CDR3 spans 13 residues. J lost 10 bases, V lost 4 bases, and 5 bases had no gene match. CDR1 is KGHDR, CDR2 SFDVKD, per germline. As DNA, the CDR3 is TGTGCCACCAGTGAGTATGGACTAGCCGAGCAGTTCTTC. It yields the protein CATSEYGLAEQFF.

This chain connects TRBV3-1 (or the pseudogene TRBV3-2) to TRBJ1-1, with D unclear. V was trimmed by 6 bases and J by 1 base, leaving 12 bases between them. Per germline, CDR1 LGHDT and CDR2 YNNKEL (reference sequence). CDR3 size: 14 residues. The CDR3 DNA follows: TGTGCCAGCAGGCGCCGGGAGCAGAACACTGAAGCTTTCTTT. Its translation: CASRRREQNTEAFF.

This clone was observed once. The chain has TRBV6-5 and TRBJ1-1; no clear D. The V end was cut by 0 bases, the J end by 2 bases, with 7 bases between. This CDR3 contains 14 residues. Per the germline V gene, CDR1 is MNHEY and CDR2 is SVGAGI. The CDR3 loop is CASSYSVSNTEAFF. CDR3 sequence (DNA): TGTGCCAGCAGTTACTCGGTCAGCAACACTGAAGCTTTCTTT.

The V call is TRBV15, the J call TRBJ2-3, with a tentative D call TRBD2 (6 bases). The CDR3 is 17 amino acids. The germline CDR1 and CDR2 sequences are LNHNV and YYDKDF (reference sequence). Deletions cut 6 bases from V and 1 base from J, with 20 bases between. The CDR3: CATSLVAWRVRTDTQYF. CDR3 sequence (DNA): TGTGCCACCAGTCTTGTCGCGTGGAGGGTTCGCACAGATACGCAGTATTTT. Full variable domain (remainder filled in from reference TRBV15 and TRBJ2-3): DAMVIQNPRYQVTQFGKPVTLSCSQTLNHNVMYWYQQKSSQAPKLLFHYYDKDFNNEADTPDNFQSRRPNTSFCFLDIRSPGLGDTAMYLCATSLVAWRVRTDTQYFGPGTRLTVL.

The CDR3 loop is CASSYDLAGTDTQYF. In nucleotides, the CDR3 is TGTGCCAGCAGTTACGATCTAGCGGGGACAGATACGCAGTATTTT. V usage is TRBV6-6 and J usage is TRBJ2-3, with 9 bases that match TRBD2. V was clipped by 2 bases and J by 3 bases; unmatched bases: 3. CDR3 length: 15 amino acids. Looked up from germline, CDR1 is MNHNY and CDR2 is SVGAGI (reference sequence).

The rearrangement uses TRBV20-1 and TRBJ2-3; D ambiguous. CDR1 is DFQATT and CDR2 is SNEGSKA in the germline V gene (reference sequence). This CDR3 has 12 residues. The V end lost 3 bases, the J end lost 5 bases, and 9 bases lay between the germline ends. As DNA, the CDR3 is TGCAGTGCTAGTGGGCGCATAGATACGCAGTATTTT. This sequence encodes CSASGRIDTQYF.

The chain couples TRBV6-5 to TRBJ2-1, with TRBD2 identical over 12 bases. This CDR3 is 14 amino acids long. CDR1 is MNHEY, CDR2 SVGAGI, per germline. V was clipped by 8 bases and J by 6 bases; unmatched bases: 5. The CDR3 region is CASPSGLAGNEQFF. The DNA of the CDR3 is TGTGCCAGCCCCTCGGGACTAGCGGGCAATGAGCAGTTCTTC.

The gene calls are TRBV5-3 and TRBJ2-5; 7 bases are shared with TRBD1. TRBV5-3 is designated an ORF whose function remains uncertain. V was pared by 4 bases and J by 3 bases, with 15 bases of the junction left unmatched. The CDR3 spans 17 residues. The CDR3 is CARSEKPEQTGEETQYF. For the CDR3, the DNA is TGTGCCAGAAGCGAAAAACCTGAACAAACAGGGGAAGAGACCCAGTACTTC.

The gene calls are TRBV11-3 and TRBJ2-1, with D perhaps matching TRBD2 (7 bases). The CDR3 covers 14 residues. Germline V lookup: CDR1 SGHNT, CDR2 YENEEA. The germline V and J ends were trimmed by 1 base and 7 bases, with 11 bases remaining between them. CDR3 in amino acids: CASSLGRGGNEQFF. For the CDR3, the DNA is TGTGCCAGCAGCTTAGGCAGGGGAGGGAATGAGCAGTTCTTC.

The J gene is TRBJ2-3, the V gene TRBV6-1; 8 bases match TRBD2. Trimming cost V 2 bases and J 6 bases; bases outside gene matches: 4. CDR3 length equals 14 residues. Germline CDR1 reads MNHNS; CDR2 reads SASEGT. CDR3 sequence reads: CASSELAGRDTQYF. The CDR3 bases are TGTGCCAGCAGTGAACTAGCGGGCCGGGATACGCAGTATTTT.

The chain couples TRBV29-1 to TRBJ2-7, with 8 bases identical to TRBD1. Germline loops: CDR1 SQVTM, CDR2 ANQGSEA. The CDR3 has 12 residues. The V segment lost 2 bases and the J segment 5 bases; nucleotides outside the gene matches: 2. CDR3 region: CSVEQGAHEQYF. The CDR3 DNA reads TGCAGCGTTGAACAGGGGGCCCACGAGCAGTACTTC.